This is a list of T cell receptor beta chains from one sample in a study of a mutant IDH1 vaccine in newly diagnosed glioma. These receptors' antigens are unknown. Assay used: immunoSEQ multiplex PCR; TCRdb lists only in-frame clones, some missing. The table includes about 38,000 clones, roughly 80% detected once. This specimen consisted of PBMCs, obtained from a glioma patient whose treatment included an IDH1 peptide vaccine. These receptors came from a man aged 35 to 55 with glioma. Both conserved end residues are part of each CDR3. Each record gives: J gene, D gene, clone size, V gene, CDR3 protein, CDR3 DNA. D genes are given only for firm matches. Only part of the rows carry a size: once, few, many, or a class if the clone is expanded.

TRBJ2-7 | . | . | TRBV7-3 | CASSINSAGSYEQYF | TGTGCCAGCAGCATAAACAGCGCGGGGTCCTACGAGCAGTACTTC
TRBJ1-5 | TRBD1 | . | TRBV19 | CASSETGVLNQPQHF | TGTGCCAGTAGTGAGACAGGGGTCCTGAATCAGCCCCAGCATTTT
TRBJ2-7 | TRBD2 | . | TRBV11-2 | CASSLDLGSGRFRSYEQYF | TGTGCCAGCAGCTTAGATCTGGGTAGCGGGAGGTTTCGTAGCTACGAGCAGTACTTC
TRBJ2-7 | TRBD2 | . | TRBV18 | CASSPGLAAVYEQYF | TGTGCCAGCTCACCGGGACTAGCGGCTGTCTACGAGCAGTACTTC
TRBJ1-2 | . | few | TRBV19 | CATGGSANYGYTF | TGTGCCACAGGAGGATCCGCTAACTATGGCTACACCTTC
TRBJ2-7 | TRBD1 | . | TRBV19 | CASRTGGTSYEQYF | TGTGCCAGCAGGACAGGGGGTACCTCCTACGAGCAGTACTTC
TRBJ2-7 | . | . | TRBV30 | CAWSRTQAYEQYF | TGTGCCTGGAGTCGGACCCAGGCCTACGAGCAGTACTTC
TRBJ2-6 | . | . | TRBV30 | CAWSETQGLGANVLTF | TGTGCCTGGAGTGAAACCCAGGGCCTCGGGGCCAACGTCCTGACTTTC
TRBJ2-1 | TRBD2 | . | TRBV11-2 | CASSRTSGRNNEQFF | TGTGCCAGCAGCCGGACTAGCGGGAGAAACAATGAGCAGTTCTTC
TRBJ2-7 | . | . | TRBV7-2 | CASSPPGGSKQYF | TGTGCCAGCAGCCCCCCCGGGGGTTCAAAGCAGTACTTC
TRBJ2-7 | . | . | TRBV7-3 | CASSLVYGNQQYF | TGTGCCAGCAGCTTAGTCTATGGAAACCAGCAGTACTTC
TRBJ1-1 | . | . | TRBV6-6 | CASSYGVFTEAFF | TGTGCCAGCAGTTACGGGGTATTCACTGAAGCTTTCTTT
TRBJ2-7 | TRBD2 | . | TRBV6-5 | CASSYSGADEQYF | TGTGCCAGCAGTTACAGCGGGGCCGACGAGCAGTACTTC
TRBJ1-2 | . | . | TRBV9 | CASSVFPPVDGYTF | TGTGCCAGCAGCGTATTTCCTCCAGTCGATGGCTACACCTTC
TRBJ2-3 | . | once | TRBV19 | CASSTVPTSTDTQYF | TGTGCCAGTAGTACCGTGCCTACTAGCACAGATACGCAGTATTTT
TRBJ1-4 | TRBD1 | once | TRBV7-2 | CASSPGQSNEKLFF | TGTGCCAGCAGCCCGGGACAGAGTAATGAAAAACTGTTTTTT
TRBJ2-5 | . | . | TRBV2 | CASTRASGETQYF | TGTGCCAGCACAAGAGCGAGTGGGGAGACCCAGTACTTC
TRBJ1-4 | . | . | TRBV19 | CASSTRGLGEKLFF | TGTGCCAGTAGTACACGGGGGTTGGGCGAGAAACTGTTTTTT
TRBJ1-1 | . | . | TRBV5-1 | CASSTRTRGLGAMNTEAFF | TGCGCCAGCAGCACCCGAACGAGGGGCCTAGGAGCGATGAACACTGAAGCTTTCTTT